These 9 T cell receptor beta chains were all obtained from the same sample, sequenced in a study of CD8+CD57+ T cells in acquired aplastic anemia. Patients included in sequencing had previously demonstrated CD8+CD57+ cell expansion by flow cytometry. Profiles of TCR beta VDJ and CDR3 were generated from a genomic DNA template. TCRdb re-called the reads through MiXCR, storing one row per CDR3 protein. The profile covers hundreds of thousands of distinct CDR3 sequences, with 45% to 65% appearing a single time and 1.3% taken by the ten largest. Specimen: sorted CD4+, CD8+, or CD8+CD57+ T cells (not recorded which) from PBMCs. The receptors here all came from a human donor with aplastic anemia.

The chain combines TRBV12-3 or TRBV12-4 with TRBJ2-2; D not certain. The V and J ends lost 4 bases and 5 bases respectively, with 5 bases between them. The CDR3 loop spans 12 amino acids. The CDR3 protein is CASSSQTGELFF. The CDR3 DNA reads as TGTGCCAGCAGTTCCCAGACCGGGGAGCTGTTTTTT.

This clonotype came up a few times. The chain carries TRBV10-1 and TRBJ2-1, with 12 bases identical to TRBD2. The V and J ends lost 2 bases and 0 bases, in that order; junction bases with no gene match: 2. CDR3 size: 17 residues. Looked up from germline, CDR1 is WNHNN and CDR2 is SYGVQD (reference sequence). The CDR3 protein is CASSEGLAGSSYNEQFF. CDR3 coding DNA: TGCGCCAGCAGTGAGGGACTAGCGGGGAGCTCCTACAATGAGCAGTTCTTC.

The chain is built from TRBV10-3 and TRBJ2-3; 15 positions agree with TRBD2. Germline V gene lookup returns CDR1 ENHRY and CDR2 SYGVKD. Unmatched junction bases numbered 4, after V lost 6 bases and J lost 0 bases. The CDR3 has 17 residues. CDR3 amino acids: CAISPGTSGGSTDTQYF. CDR3 DNA: TGTGCCATCAGCCCGGGGACTAGCGGGGGGAGCACAGATACGCAGTATTTT.

This clonotype was picked up one time. The chain couples TRBV20-1 to TRBJ2-2; D perhaps matches TRBD1 (5 bases). The CDR3 runs to 12 residues. Per the germline V gene, CDR1 is DFQATT and CDR2 is SNEGSKA (reference sequence). Trimming removed 7 bases at V and 6 bases at J, with 12 bases between. The CDR3 DNA follows: TGCAGTGGGTGGCAGGGTTCCGGGGAGCTGTTTTTT. Amino acids: CSGWQGSGELFF.

The rearrangement uses TRBV19 and TRBJ1-2; D unclear. Germline V gene sequence: CDR1 LNHDA, CDR2 SQIVND (reference sequence). V lost 5 bases, J lost 5 bases, and 6 bases lay in between. CDR3 length: 11 amino acids. In DNA, the CDR3 is TGTGCCAGTAGTGAATTTTATGGCTACACCTTC. This sequence encodes CASSEFYGYTF.

This chain joins TRBV19 and TRBJ1-2, with D tentatively TRBD1 (6 bases). V was pared by 3 bases and J by 4 bases, with 15 bases between. Germline CDR1 is LNHDA and CDR2 is SQIVND (reference sequence). The CDR3 contains 15 residues. CDR3 coding DNA: TGTGCCAGTAGTATCGAACAGGGAGGCAGCTATGGCTACACCTTC. Protein sequence: CASSIEQGGSYGYTF.

V usage is TRBV9 and J usage is TRBJ1-2; D perhaps matches TRBD1 (5 bases). V was pared by 4 bases and J by 0 bases, with 10 bases between. CDR1 SGDLS and CDR2 YYNGEE come from the germline V gene. The CDR3 sequence is 14 residues long. CDR3 in amino acids: CASSQGTANYGYTF. DNA of the CDR3: TGTGCCAGCAGCCAAGGGACGGCTAACTATGGCTACACCTTC.

V usage is TRBV12-3 or TRBV12-4 and J usage is TRBJ1-2; TRBD1 matches at 7 bases. V was pared by 7 bases and J by 0 bases, with 5 bases of the junction left unmatched. This CDR3 has 14 residues. CDR3 DNA sequence: TGTGCCAGCACCAAACAGGGGACTAACTATGGCTACACCTTC. Translating it yields CASTKQGTNYGYTF.

In this sample, this clonotype turned up many times. The rearrangement uses TRBV19 and TRBJ1-3, with a tentative D call TRBD1 (6 bases). Germline values: CDR1 LNHDA, CDR2 SQIVND (reference sequence). With 5 bases removed from V and 0 bases from J, the gap between germline ends came to 8 bases. The length of the CDR3 is 14 residues. CDR3 in amino acids: CASSQDSSGNTIYF. DNA for the CDR3: TGTGCCAGTAGTCAGGACAGCTCTGGAAACACCATATATTTT.